A selection of T cell receptor beta chains follows, all from one sample in a study of T cell responses to AZD1222 COVID-19 vaccine. TCRdb keeps only in-frame clones here, not all; method: immunoSEQ multiplex PCR. Among 54,000 or so clones listed, more than 75% were seen once. The sequenced sample was peripheral blood, obtained 28 days after the second AZD1222 dose. Receptor source: an adult who received the AZD1222 COVID-19 vaccine. Each CDR3 is given with its conserved first and last residue. Each record gives: J gene, D gene, clone size, CDR3 length, V gene, CDR3 protein, CDR3 DNA. The D gene is left open where the match is weak. Size is omitted from some rows. Given values are once, few, many or a class for expanded clones.

TRBJ2-3,TRBD2,few,15,TRBV7-7,CASSPTSASTDTQYF,TGTGCCAGCAGCCCAACTAGCGCCAGCACAGATACGCAGTATTTT
TRBJ2-5,.,.,15,TRBV5-1,CASSFGTPAGETQYF,TGCGCCAGCAGCTTCGGGACTCCTGCGGGCGAGACCCAGTACTTC
TRBJ1-5,.,.,13,TRBV6-5,CASRRGGNQPQHF,TGTGCCAGCAGGAGGGGCGGAAATCAGCCCCAGCATTTT
TRBJ2-6,.,.,16,TRBV5-4,CASRGQLNSGANVLTF,TGTGCCAGCAGAGGACAGCTTAACTCTGGGGCCAACGTCCTGACTTTC
TRBJ2-5,TRBD1,.,12,TRBV6-5,CASSPGQGIQYF,TGTGCCAGCAGCCCCGGACAGGGCATCCAGTACTTC
TRBJ1-5,.,.,13,TRBV15,CATSTPGFQPQHF,TGTGCCACCAGCACCCCGGGGTTTCAGCCCCAGCATTTT
TRBJ2-5,.,.,13,TRBV19,CASSIPGRETQYF,TGTGCCAGTAGTATCCCGGGGCGGGAGACCCAGTACTTC
TRBJ2-1,.,.,13,TRBV3-1/TRBV3-2,CASSPRDHNEQFF,TGTGCCAGCAGCCCTCGGGACCACAATGAGCAGTTCTTC
TRBJ1-5,TRBD1,.,16,TRBV5-4,CASSTTGGIGNQPQHF,TGTGCCAGCAGTACGACAGGGGGGATAGGCAATCAGCCCCAGCATTTT
TRBJ2-3,TRBD2,once,17,TRBV11-2,CASSLAGGSSSTDTQYF,TGTGCCAGCAGCTTAGCGGGGGGGTCCTCTAGCACAGATACGCAGTATTTT
TRBJ1-6,.,.,14,TRBV28,CASTLAGANSPLHF,TGTGCCAGCACCCTGGCGGGGGCTAATTCACCCCTCCACTTT
TRBJ2-7,.,.,14,TRBV27,CASSWLATSYEQYF,TGTGCCAGCAGTTGGCTAGCGACAAGCTACGAGCAGTACTTC
TRBJ2-7,.,.,15,TRBV7-9,CASSHRDSYSYEQYF,TGTGCCAGCAGCCACCGGGACTCATACTCCTACGAGCAGTACTTC
TRBJ1-1,.,.,15,TRBV15,CATSRGGRMNTEAFF,TGTGCCACCAGCAGAGGGGGACGGATGAACACTGAAGCTTTCTTT
TRBJ2-4,TRBD2,.,17,TRBV28,CASIPGLGRGAKNIQYF,TGTGCCAGTATCCCGGGACTAGGGCGGGGTGCCAAAAACATTCAGTACTTC
TRBJ2-1,TRBD2,.,14,TRBV7-2,CASRGLAGTYEQFF,TGTGCCAGCAGGGGACTAGCGGGGACCTATGAGCAGTTCTTC
TRBJ1-1,.,.,13,TRBV6-5,CASSILMDTEAFF,TGTGCCAGCAGCATCCTCATGGACACTGAAGCTTTCTTT
TRBJ2-1,.,.,16,TRBV27,CASSDSSAASYNEQFF,TGTGCCAGCAGTGATTCTAGCGCGGCCTCCTACAATGAGCAGTTCTTC
TRBJ1-3,.,.,11,TRBV2,CASGSGNTIYF,TGTGCCAGCGGTTCGGGAAACACCATATATTTT
TRBJ1-1,TRBD1,.,15,TRBV11-2,CASSFPGQGRPEAFF,TGTGCCAGCAGCTTTCCGGGACAGGGGAGGCCTGAAGCTTTCTTT
TRBJ2-1,TRBD2,.,13,TRBV4-2,CASSQQTSREQFF,TGTGCCAGCAGCCAACAGACTAGCCGGGAGCAGTTCTTC
TRBJ1-5,.,.,16,TRBV19,CASSARLAGVNQPQHF,TGTGCCAGTAGTGCCCGGTTGGCAGGGGTCAATCAGCCCCAGCATTTT
TRBJ2-1,.,.,16,TRBV11-2,CASSSPGANVRNEQFF,TGTGCCAGCAGCTCCCCAGGGGCCAACGTCAGGAATGAGCAGTTCTTC
TRBJ1-1,TRBD1,.,14,TRBV14,CASSRTQGVTEAFF,TGTGCCAGCAGCCGGACACAGGGGGTCACTGAAGCTTTCTTT
TRBJ1-1,.,.,16,TRBV27,CASSPRGWRLNTEAFF,TGTGCCAGCAGTCCTAGGGGGTGGCGGCTCAACACTGAAGCTTTCTTT
TRBJ1-5,.,.,13,TRBV27,CASSEYGNQPQHF,TGTGCCAGCAGTGAATACGGGAATCAGCCCCAGCATTTT
TRBJ1-2,.,.,15,TRBV7-9,CASSLIQTERHGYTF,TGTGCCAGCAGCTTAATCCAGACTGAGCGTCATGGCTACACCTTC
TRBJ2-7,TRBD1,.,14,TRBV6-5,CASSPDRGPYEQYF,TGTGCCAGCAGCCCCGACAGGGGCCCCTACGAGCAGTACTTC
TRBJ2-1,TRBD2,.,19,TRBV28,CASSPPLLAGTVSYNEQFF,TGTGCCAGCAGTCCCCCCCTGCTAGCGGGAACGGTATCCTACAATGAGCAGTTCTTC
TRBJ1-5,TRBD1,.,15,TRBV30,CAWSGQGAGNQPQHF,TGTGCCTGGAGTGGACAGGGGGCCGGCAATCAGCCCCAGCATTTT
TRBJ1-2,TRBD1,.,13,TRBV7-2,CASSPGQNYGYTF,TGTGCCAGCAGCCCGGGACAGAACTATGGCTACACCTTC
TRBJ1-4,.,.,14,TRBV19,CASKADETNEKLFF,TGTGCCAGTAAGGCGGATGAAACTAATGAAAAACTGTTTTTT
TRBJ2-3,TRBD2,few,15,TRBV6-4,CASSDSGRAADTQYF,TGTGCCAGCAGTGACTCCGGGAGGGCCGCAGATACGCAGTATTTT
TRBJ1-1,.,.,12,TRBV23-1,CASSQSGTSAFF,TGCGCCAGCAGTCAATCGGGGACATCCGCTTTCTTT
TRBJ2-5,TRBD1,once,15,TRBV19,CAYGTGICESETQYF,TGTGCCTACGGGACAGGGATTTGCGAGTCGGAGACCCAGTACTTC
TRBJ2-1,TRBD2,.,13,TRBV27,CASSLERENEQFF,TGTGCCAGCAGCCTAGAGCGGGAGAATGAGCAGTTCTTC
TRBJ1-2,TRBD1,.,13,TRBV10-3,CAISGQEGYGYTF,TGTGCCATTTCAGGACAGGAGGGCTATGGCTACACCTTC
TRBJ1-2,.,.,11,TRBV28,CASSTGYGYTF,TGTGCCAGCAGTACCGGGTATGGCTACACCTTC
TRBJ2-1,TRBD1,.,15,TRBV13,CASSWGQGARDEQFF,TGTGCCAGCAGCTGGGGACAGGGGGCGAGGGATGAGCAGTTCTTC
TRBJ1-5,.,.,17,TRBV27,CASSFRALTGSNQPQHF,TGTGCCAGCAGTTTCCGTGCGTTGACAGGAAGCAATCAGCCCCAGCATTTT
TRBJ2-7,TRBD1,.,14,TRBV3-1/TRBV3-2,CASSDRDRGYEQYF,TGTGCCAGCAGCGACCGGGACAGGGGTTACGAGCAGTACTTC
TRBJ1-1,.,.,14,TRBV11-3,CASSPDRLNTEAFF,TGTGCCAGCAGCCCTGACAGATTGAACACTGAAGCTTTCTTT
TRBJ2-1,TRBD1,once,17,TRBV3-1/TRBV3-2,CASSQSAGGDSHNEQFF,TGTGCCAGCAGCCAATCGGCAGGGGGCGATTCTCACAATGAGCAGTTCTTC
TRBJ1-1,TRBD1,once,14,TRBV27,CASSFTGGRTEAFF,TGTGCCAGCAGTTTTACAGGGGGCCGCACTGAAGCTTTCTTT
TRBJ2-7,.,.,16,TRBV5-1,CASSLGAGTSGQEQYF,TGCGCCAGCAGCTTGGGAGCGGGGACAAGCGGGCAAGAGCAGTACTTC
TRBJ1-6,.,.,13,TRBV3-1/TRBV3-2,CASSQDLGFPLHF,TGTGCCAGCAGCCAAGACCTCGGGTTCCCCCTCCACTTT
TRBJ1-2,.,.,12,TRBV6-5,CASSGQSNGYTF,TGTGCCAGCTCTGGACAGTCTAATGGCTACACCTTC
TRBJ1-2,TRBD1,.,14,TRBV6-5,CASSDGDRVRGYTF,TGTGCCAGCAGCGACGGAGACAGGGTTCGCGGCTACACCTTC
TRBJ2-2,TRBD2,.,15,TRBV6-2/TRBV6-3,CASSSISGSTGELFF,TGTGCCAGCAGTTCCATTAGCGGGAGTACCGGGGAGCTGTTTTTT
TRBJ2-1,TRBD1,.,17,TRBV5-1,CASSLIGQGVSYNEQFF,TGCGCCAGCAGCTTGATAGGCCAGGGGGTCTCCTACAATGAGCAGTTCTTC
TRBJ2-7,.,.,14,TRBV6-1,CASSEGGAVNEQYF,TGTGCCAGCAGTGAGGGGGGGGCCGTCAACGAGCAGTACTTC
TRBJ2-6,TRBD2,.,20,TRBV4-3,CASSHGPLAGGVRGANVLTF,TGCGCCAGCAGCCACGGCCCACTAGCGGGAGGGGTTCGTGGGGCCAACGTCCTGACTTTC